This T cell receptor (beta chain) was captured by sequencing in a study of low-dose radiotherapy and immunotherapy resistance in tumors. Primers used for first-strand cDNA, a TRAV- and TRBV-specific set, covered both alpha and beta chains. A constant-region primer paired with the V-primer adapter amplified TCRs over about 19 PCR cycles. TCRdb redid the calling of the reads with MiXCR, one entry per CDR3 protein. The sample lists about 80,000 distinct CDR3 sequences; less than 20% were seen once. Time point denoted: after trial treatment. Stated treatment: LDRT plus nivolumab, ipilimumab, low-dose cyclophosphamide and aspirin (RACIN trial). This clonotype was counted ten times or more. This receptor was obtained from a male donor with prostate cancer. The sample here was PBMCs, taken after low-dose radiotherapy plus immunotherapy.

The CDR3 bases are TGTGCCAGCTCACCGGGACTAGCGGGAGCCGGGGAGCTGTTTTTT. This codes for CASSPGLAGAGELFF. The chain carries TRBV18 and TRBJ2-2, with TRBD2 matching over 14 bases. The CDR3 totals 15 residues. V lost 3 bases, J lost 6 bases, and 0 bases stayed unmatched. Germline V lookup: CDR1 KGHSH, CDR2 LQKENI. Supplemented by reference TRBV18 and TRBJ2-2, the full variable domain reads NAGVMQNPRHLVRRRGQEARLRCSPMKGHSHVYWYRQLPEEGLKFMVYLQKENIIDESGMPKERFSAEFPKEGPSILRIQQVVRGDSAAYFCASSPGLAGAGELFFGEGSRLTVL.